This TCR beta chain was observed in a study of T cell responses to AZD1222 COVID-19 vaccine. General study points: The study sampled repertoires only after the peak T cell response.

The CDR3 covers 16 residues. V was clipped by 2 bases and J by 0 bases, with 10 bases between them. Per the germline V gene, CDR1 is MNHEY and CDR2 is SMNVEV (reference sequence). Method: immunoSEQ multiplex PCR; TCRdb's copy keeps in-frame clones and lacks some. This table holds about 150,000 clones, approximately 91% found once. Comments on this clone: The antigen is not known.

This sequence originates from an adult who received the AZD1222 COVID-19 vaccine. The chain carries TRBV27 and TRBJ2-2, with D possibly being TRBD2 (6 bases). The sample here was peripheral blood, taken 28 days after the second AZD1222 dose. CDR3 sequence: CASSLIAASNTGELFF. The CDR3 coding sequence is TGTGCCAGCAGTTTAATAGCGGCCTCGAACACCGGGGAGCTGTTTTTT.